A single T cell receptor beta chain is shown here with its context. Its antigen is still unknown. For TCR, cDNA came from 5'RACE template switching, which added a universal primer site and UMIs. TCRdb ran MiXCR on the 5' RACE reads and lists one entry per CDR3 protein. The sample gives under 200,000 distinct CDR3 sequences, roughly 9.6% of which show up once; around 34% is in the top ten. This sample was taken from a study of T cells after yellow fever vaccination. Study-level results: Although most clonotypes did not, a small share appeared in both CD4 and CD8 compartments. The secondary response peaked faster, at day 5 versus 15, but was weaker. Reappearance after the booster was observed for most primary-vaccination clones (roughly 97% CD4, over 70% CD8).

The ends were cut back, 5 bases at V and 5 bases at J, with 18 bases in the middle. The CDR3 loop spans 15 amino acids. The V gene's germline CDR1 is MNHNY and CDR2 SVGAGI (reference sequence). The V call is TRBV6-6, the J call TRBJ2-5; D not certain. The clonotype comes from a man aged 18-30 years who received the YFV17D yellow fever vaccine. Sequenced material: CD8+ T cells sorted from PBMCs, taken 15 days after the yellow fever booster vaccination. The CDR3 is CASSPLPTASETQYF. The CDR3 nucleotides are TGTGCCAGCAGTCCACTCCCGACTGCCTCGGAGACCCAGTACTTC.